The 5 T cell receptor beta chains presented below share a single source sample, sequenced in a study of blood T cell repertoires in COVID-19. Sequencing used immunoSEQ multiplex PCR; TCRdb keeps in-frame clones, though not all of them. The data contain fewer than 250,000 clones, 70% to 85% of them singletons. Sequencing was done on a sample of PBMCs or T cells enriched from blood (not recorded which). These receptors all come from a man in his sixties who had recovered from COVID-19.

To note about this clone: Its ends do not fully match the called genes, so a read error is possible. The J gene is TRBJ2-7, the V gene TRBV7-9; 12 bases are shared with TRBD2. Germline CDR1 reads SEHNR; CDR2 reads FQNEAQ (reference sequence). This CDR3 has 15 amino acids. The CDR3 loop reads CASSLATSGGSAQYF. The DNA of the CDR3 is TGTGCCAGCAGCCTAGCGACTAGCGGGGGTTCTGCGCAGTACTTC.

The gene calls are TRBV6-5 and TRBJ2-4; 8 bases fit TRBD1. After removal of 4 bases from V and 3 bases from J, the junction contained 8 bases not matched to a gene. Germline loops: CDR1 MNHEY, CDR2 SVGAGI. The CDR3 runs to 16 residues. CDR3 protein: CASSSLTTGGKNIQYF. The CDR3 DNA sequence: TGTGCCAGCAGTTCCTTAACAACAGGGGGCAAAAACATTCAGTACTTC.

The chain links TRBV19 to TRBJ2-7, with 7 bases identical to TRBD1. Germline trimming cut 5 bases from V and 3 bases from J; bases unmatched to any gene: 10. CDR1 is LNHDA, CDR2 SQIVND, per germline (reference sequence). The CDR3 covers 15 residues. CDR3 nucleotides: TGTGCCAGTAGTGTTGCTTGGGACAGATACTACGAGCAGTACTTC. Translating it yields CASSVAWDRYYEQYF.

The chain combines TRBV6-5 with TRBJ1-4; 11 positions agree with TRBD1. The germline gives CDR1 MNHEY, CDR2 SVGAGI. J lost 7 bases, V lost 6 bases, and 4 bases had no gene match. The CDR3 contains 14 residues. In DNA, the CDR3 is TGTGCCAGCAGGATGGACAGGGGGCTTGAAAAACTGTTTTTT. Translating gives CASRMDRGLEKLFF.

CDR3 in amino acids: CASSYAQGAAGYTF. CDR3 nucleotide sequence: TGTGCCAGCAGTTACGCGCAGGGGGCTGCGGGCTACACCTTC. The J gene is TRBJ1-2, the V gene TRBV6-5; 8 nucleotides agree with TRBD1. Germline assignment: CDR1 MNHEY and CDR2 SVGAGI. CDR3 length: 14 amino acids. The V gene end was trimmed by 2 bases and the J gene end by 8 bases; junction bases not matched to a gene: 7.